This is a list of T cell receptor beta chains from one sample in a study of response to subunit inactivated influenza vaccine. Each CDR3 protein gets one entry after TCRdb re-called the RT-PCR reads with MiXCR. The sample shows under 800,000 distinct CDR3 sequences, around 14% of them seen only once. This specimen was PBMCs from blood, taken less than 15 days before vaccination. Receptors were obtained from a man aged 50 to 59 who received an inactivated influenza vaccine. Each CDR3 is given with its conserved first and last residue. Each record gives: V gene, clone size, J gene, D gene, CDR3 DNA, CDR3 protein. D genes are given only for firm matches. Only some rows state a clone size, as once, few, many or a class for expanded clones.

v_gene: TRBV20-1
abundance: few
j_gene: TRBJ2-5
d_gene: -
CDR3nt: TGCAGTGCTAGAGACCCCCGGGGTCATGAGACCCAGTACTTC
CDR3aa: CSARDPRGHETQYF

v_gene: TRBV6-5
abundance: few
j_gene: TRBJ1-1
d_gene: TRBD1
CDR3nt: TGTGCCAGCAGTTACGGGACAGGTACAGTGCGGGAGATGAACACTGAAGCTTTCTTT
CDR3aa: CASSYGTGTVREMNTEAFF

v_gene: TRBV9
abundance: -
j_gene: TRBJ1-4
d_gene: -
CDR3nt: TGTGCCAGCAGCGAGGGATCTCGTGGAATTAATGAAAAACTGTTTTTT
CDR3aa: CASSEGSRGINEKLFF

v_gene: TRBV5-1
abundance: -
j_gene: TRBJ2-3
d_gene: -
CDR3nt: TGCGCCAGCAGCTTCTTGGGACACTCGTATTTT
CDR3aa: CASSFLGHSYF

v_gene: TRBV18
abundance: few
j_gene: TRBJ2-1
d_gene: TRBD1
CDR3nt: TGTGCCAGCTCAACCCGGACAGGGCCCTACAATGAGCAGTTCTTC
CDR3aa: CASSTRTGPYNEQFF

v_gene: TRBV3-1
abundance: -
j_gene: TRBJ2-7
d_gene: -
CDR3nt: TGTGCCAGCAGCCAAGGATCCGGGGAGGTCCACGAGCAGTACTTC
CDR3aa: CASSQGSGEVHEQYF

v_gene: TRBV27
abundance: few
j_gene: TRBJ2-7
d_gene: -
CDR3nt: TGTGCCAGCAGCACCACAGGGAACTACGAGCAGTACTTC
CDR3aa: CASSTTGNYEQYF

v_gene: TRBV5-1
abundance: -
j_gene: TRBJ2-7
d_gene: -
CDR3nt: TGCGCCAGCAGCTTGGGTCGCGACTTCTTGGAGCAGTACTTC
CDR3aa: CASSLGRDFLEQYF

v_gene: TRBV4-1
abundance: -
j_gene: TRBJ2-1
d_gene: TRBD2
CDR3nt: TGCGCCTCCCCCGGGACTAGCGGGAGGAACCGTTTTGTACATGCGTACAATGAGCAGTTCTTC
CDR3aa: CASPGTSGRNRFVHAYNEQFF

v_gene: TRBV4-2
abundance: -
j_gene: TRBJ1-5
d_gene: TRBD1
CDR3nt: TGTGCCAGCAGCCAAGGGGACAGGGTCAATCAGCCCCAGCATTTT
CDR3aa: CASSQGDRVNQPQHF

v_gene: TRBV2
abundance: few
j_gene: TRBJ2-1
d_gene: TRBD1
CDR3nt: TGTGCCAGCCCAGACAGGGGGCGGTGGAATGAGCAGTTCTTC
CDR3aa: CASPDRGRWNEQFF

v_gene: TRBV4-3
abundance: many
j_gene: TRBJ2-3
d_gene: -
CDR3nt: TGCGCCAGCAGCCAAGCTGGGGGACGGGCAGATACGCAGTATTTT
CDR3aa: CASSQAGGRADTQYF

v_gene: TRBV10-3
abundance: few
j_gene: TRBJ2-1
d_gene: TRBD2
CDR3nt: TGTGCCATCAGTGAGTCGTCGAGCGGGGGGGACAATGAGCAGTTCTTC
CDR3aa: CAISESSSGGDNEQFF

v_gene: TRBV4-2
abundance: -
j_gene: TRBJ2-7
d_gene: TRBD1
CDR3nt: TGTGCCAGGAGCCCTGGGACAGGGAGCTCCTACGAGCAGTACTTC
CDR3aa: CARSPGTGSSYEQYF